This section outlines one TCR beta chain sequence together with its context. The clone's antigen remains unknown. No much larger clone exists at a distance of one base, and base qualities are not known. The CDR3 covers 14 residues, taking in both the cysteine and the phenylalanine. The entry retains the CDR3 DNA only, 42 bases that are in frame from base 1. V is pared back by 5 bases and J by 6 bases, with 11 bases lying between the germline termini. The germline V gene (reference sequence) supplies CDR1 MNHNY and CDR2 SVGAGI. This sample is part of a study of beta chain features in type 1 diabetes (dated by TCRdb to 2016 to 2019). General notes on the study: Mean age, gender distribution, total cell number and subset yield were not different between patients and healthy donors. Regulatory and stem cell-like memory subsets were obtained from only 8 patients and roughly 8 healthy donors, while naive and central memory subsets were obtained from all 30 or so donors. A total of roughly 98,000,000 sorted cells were examined across all samples, and RNA yield correlated strongly with the number of cells per subset. The study compared the TCRB repertoires of sorted circulating CD4+ T cell subsets in recently diagnosed type 1 diabetes patients with those in matched healthy donors. On the study overall, not on this receptor specifically: Naive, central memory and regulatory TCRB repertoires appeared to be more similar among patients than among healthy donors. A moderate but significant shortening of TCRB CDR3 length was observed in type 1 diabetes patients in all four CD4+ subsets. Shorter templates might have been favored by PCR, but patient and control samples were amplified and corrected together, so both groups would have been affected equally by any skew. Because the HLA sub-analyses included only small numbers of individuals, any influence of HLA type on TCRB rearrangement was left unresolved. Because cDNA rather than genomic DNA was sequenced, highly expressing activated cells could have been over-represented, although no difference in activation and CD3 levels was found between groups. Fewer insertions and more nucleotide deletions at VDJ recombination sites were observed in patients with type 1 diabetes, implying thymic rearrangement abnormalities.

From each donor, a single peripheral blood sample of about 100 mL on average was drawn into heparinised tubes. A BD FACSAria II and a panel including CD45RO, CCR7, CD25, CD127, CD95 and CD27 were used to sort naive, central memory, regulatory and stem cell-like memory CD4+ T cells. All sorted populations exceeded 95% purity. Right away, PBMCs were isolated by Lymphoprep density gradient centrifugation and were stained directly, with no culture step. To minimize batch effects, samples were stained and sorted in pairs, one healthy donor with one patient per experiment. The entire isolated RNA was reverse transcribed using the High Capacity cDNA Reverse Transcription Kit, and thus expressed TCRB transcripts were sequenced. Naive, central memory and regulatory T cell samples underwent deep immunoSEQ sequencing, averaging around 3.7 million total reads per sample. Sorted cells were lysed in RLT buffer and RNA was extracted with DNase-treated RNeasy Micro or Mini kits, depending on cell number. To prevent cross-contamination, every cell subset was processed on its own, while patient and healthy donor samples were processed together. The immunoSEQ multiplex PCR was used to amplify TCRB sequences from cDNA, generating 87-bp fragments that spanned the CDR3 region. Amplicons were sequenced on the Illumina HiSeq platform. From the authors' description of their analysis: PCR bias was corrected computationally using synthetic template baselines, and reads within Hamming distance 2 were collapsed, with unmergeable singletons discarded. Reads were aligned against IMGT to assign V, D and J genes, CDR3 length and insertions or deletions at six rearrangement sites. Clonotype counts were normalized to sorted cell number within each subset before computing true diversity and Gini coefficients with the tcR R package. The overlap coefficient, calculated on TCRB nucleotide sequences, was used to quantify repertoire sharing. This is the immuneACCESS table as TCRdb keeps it, with only in-frame sequences that have V and J called. A part of the clones is gone; compared with another copy, unresolved V genes explain less than half, and the rest is unexplained. V and J calls and clone size follow that table, whereas D and trimming were derived from the DNA. For this sample there are 330,000 or so clones; roughly 15% appear just once. 6.7% of the sample lies in the top ten.

The chain couples TRBV6-6 to TRBJ1-6, with TRBD1 tentatively as D gene (6 bases match). This TCR derives from a man younger than 45 in good health. Sequencing was done on a sample of central memory CD4+ T cells from blood. The nucleotide sequence reads TGTGCCAGCAGTATGGACAGCGCTAATTCACCCCTCCACTTT. It codes for CASSMDSANSPLHF.